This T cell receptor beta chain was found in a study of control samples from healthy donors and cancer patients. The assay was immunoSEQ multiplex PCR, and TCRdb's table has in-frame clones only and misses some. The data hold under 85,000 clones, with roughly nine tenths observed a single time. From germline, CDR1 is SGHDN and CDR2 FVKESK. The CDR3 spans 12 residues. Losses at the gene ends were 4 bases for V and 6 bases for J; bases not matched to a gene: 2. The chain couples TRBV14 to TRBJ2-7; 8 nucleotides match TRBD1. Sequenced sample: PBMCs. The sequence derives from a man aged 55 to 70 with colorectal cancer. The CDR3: CASSRQGFEQYF. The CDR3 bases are TGTGCCAGCAGCCGACAGGGGTTCGAGCAGTACTTC.